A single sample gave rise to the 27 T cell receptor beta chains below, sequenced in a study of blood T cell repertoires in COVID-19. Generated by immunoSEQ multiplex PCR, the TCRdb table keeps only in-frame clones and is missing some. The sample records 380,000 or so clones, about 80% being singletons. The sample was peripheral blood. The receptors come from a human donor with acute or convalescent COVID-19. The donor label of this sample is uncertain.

The CDR3 DNA reads as TGTGCCAGCAGTTACTACCGACAGTCCTATGGCTACACCTTC. It yields the protein CASSYYRQSYGYTF. The chain joins TRBV6-5 to TRBJ1-2, with a weak D call TRBD1 (5 bases). Trimming stripped 1 base from V and 4 bases from J, with 10 bases between. Germline V gives CDR1 MNHEY, CDR2 SVGAGI. The CDR3 spans 14 residues.

Here the CDR3 reads CASSVVQWAWYLNTEAFF. The CDR3 nucleotides read TGTGCCAGCTCGGTAGTACAGTGGGCTTGGTACCTGAACACTGAAGCTTTCTTT. This chain joins TRBV18 and TRBJ1-1; D is unclear. Germline V gene data show CDR1 as KGHSH and CDR2 as LQKENI. V lost 6 bases and J lost 0, with 23 bases in between. This CDR3 is 18 amino acids long.

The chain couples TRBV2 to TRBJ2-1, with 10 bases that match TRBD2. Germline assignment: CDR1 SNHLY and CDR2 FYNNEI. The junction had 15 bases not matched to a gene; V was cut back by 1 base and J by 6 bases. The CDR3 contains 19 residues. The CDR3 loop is CASSEERASGGRGGNEQFF. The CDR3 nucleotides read TGTGCCAGCAGTGAAGAGAGGGCTAGCGGGGGCCGAGGGGGCAATGAGCAGTTCTTC.

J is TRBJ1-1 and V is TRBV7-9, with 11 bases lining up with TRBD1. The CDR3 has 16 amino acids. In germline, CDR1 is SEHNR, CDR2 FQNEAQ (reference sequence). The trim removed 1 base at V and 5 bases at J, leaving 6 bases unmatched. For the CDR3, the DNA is TGTGCCAGCAGCTTAGGGACAGGGGGCGTGTTGACTGAAGCTTTCTTT. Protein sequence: CASSLGTGGVLTEAFF.

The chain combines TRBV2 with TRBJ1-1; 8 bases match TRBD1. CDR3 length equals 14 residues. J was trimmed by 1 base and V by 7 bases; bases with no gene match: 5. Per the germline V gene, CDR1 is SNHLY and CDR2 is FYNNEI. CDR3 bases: TGTGCCAGCATTCCGACAGGGGAGAACACTGAAGCTTTCTTT. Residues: CASIPTGENTEAFF.

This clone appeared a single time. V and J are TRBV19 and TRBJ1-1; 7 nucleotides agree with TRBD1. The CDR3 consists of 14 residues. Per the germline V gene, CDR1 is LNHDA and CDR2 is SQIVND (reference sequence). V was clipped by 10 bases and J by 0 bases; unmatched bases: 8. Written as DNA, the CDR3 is TGTGCCACCGTTTCCGACAGGGTGAACACTGAAGCTTTCTTT. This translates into CATVSDRVNTEAFF.

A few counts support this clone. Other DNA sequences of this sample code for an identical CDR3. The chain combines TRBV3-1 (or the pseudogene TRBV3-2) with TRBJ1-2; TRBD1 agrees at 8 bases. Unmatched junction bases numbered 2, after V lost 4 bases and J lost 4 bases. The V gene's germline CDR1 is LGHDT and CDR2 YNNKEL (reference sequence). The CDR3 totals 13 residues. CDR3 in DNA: TGTGCCAGCAGCCTCGGACAGGGCTATGGCTACACCTTC. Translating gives CASSLGQGYGYTF.

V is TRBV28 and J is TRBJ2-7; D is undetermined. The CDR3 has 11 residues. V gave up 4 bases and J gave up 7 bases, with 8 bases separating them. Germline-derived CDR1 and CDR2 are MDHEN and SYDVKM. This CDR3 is CASSSPEEQYF. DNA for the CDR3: TGTGCCAGCAGTTCACCTGAGGAGCAGTACTTC.

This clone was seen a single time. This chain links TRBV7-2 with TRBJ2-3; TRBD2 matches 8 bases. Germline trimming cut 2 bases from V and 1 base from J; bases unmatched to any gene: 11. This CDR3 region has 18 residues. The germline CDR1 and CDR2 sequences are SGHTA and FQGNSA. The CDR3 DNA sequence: TGTGCCAGCAGCTTATTTGGGGTAGCGGGATCTGGCACAGATACGCAGTATTTT. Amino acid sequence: CASSLFGVAGSGTDTQYF.

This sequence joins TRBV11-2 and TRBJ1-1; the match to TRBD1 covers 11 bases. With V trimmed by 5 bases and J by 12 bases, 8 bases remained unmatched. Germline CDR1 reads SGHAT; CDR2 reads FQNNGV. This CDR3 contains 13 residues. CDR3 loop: CASSPRDRGGTFF. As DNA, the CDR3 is TGTGCCAGCAGCCCGCGGGACAGGGGGGGAACTTTCTTT.

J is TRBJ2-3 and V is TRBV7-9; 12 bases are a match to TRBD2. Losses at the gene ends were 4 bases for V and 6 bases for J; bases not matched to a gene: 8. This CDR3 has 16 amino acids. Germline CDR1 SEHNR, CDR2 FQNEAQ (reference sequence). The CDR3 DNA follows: TGTGCCAGCAGCTCAGGACTAGCGGGAAGAAAGGATACGCAGTATTTT. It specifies CASSSGLAGRKDTQYF.

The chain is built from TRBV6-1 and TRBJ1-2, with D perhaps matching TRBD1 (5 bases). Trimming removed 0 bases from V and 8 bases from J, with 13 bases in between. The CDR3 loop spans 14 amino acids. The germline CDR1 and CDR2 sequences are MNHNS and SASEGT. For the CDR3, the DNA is TGTGCCAGCAGTGAAGCGGGGGACTTCTACGGCTACACCTTC. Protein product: CASSEAGDFYGYTF.

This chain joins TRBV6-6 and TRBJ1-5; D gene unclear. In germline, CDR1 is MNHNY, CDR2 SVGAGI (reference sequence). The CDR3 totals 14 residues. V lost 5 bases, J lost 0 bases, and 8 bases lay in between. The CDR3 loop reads CASSPTDSNQPQHF. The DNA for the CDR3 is TGTGCCAGCAGTCCCACAGATAGCAATCAGCCCCAGCATTTT.

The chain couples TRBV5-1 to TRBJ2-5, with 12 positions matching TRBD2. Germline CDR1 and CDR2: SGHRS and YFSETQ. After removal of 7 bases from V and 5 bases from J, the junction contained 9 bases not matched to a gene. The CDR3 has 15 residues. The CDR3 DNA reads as TGCGCCAGCGTCTATGGTCTAGCGGGGGGGGAGACCCAGTACTTC. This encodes CASVYGLAGGETQYF. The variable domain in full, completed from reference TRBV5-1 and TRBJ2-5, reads KAGVTQTPRYLIKTRGQQVTLSCSPISGHRSVSWYQQTPGQGLQFLFEYFSETQRNKGNFPGRFSGRQFSNSRSEMNVSTLELGDSALYLCASVYGLAGGETQYFGPGTRLLVL.

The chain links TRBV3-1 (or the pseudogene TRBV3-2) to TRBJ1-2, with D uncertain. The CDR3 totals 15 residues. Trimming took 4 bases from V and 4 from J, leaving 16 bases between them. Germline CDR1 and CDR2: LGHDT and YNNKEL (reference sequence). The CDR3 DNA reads TGTGCCAGCAGCCCCTCTCTAGGGAGGATCTATGGCTACACCTTC. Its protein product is CASSPSLGRIYGYTF.

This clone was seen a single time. The CDR3: CASTVAGAEQYF. The CDR3 bases are TGTGCCAGCACCGTAGCGGGTGCCGAGCAGTACTTC. The rearrangement uses TRBV2 and TRBJ2-7, with TRBD2 matching 7 bases. This CDR3 contains 12 residues. CDR1 and CDR2 (germline): SNHLY, FYNNEI. Unmatched junction bases numbered 6, after V lost 7 bases and J lost 6 bases.

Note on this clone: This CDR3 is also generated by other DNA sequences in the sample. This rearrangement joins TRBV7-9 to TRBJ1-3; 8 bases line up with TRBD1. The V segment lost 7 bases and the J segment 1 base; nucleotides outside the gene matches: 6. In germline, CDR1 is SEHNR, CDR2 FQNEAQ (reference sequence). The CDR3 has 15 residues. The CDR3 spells CASTGTGGSGNTIYF. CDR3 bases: TGTGCCAGCACCGGAACAGGGGGATCTGGAAACACCATATATTTT.

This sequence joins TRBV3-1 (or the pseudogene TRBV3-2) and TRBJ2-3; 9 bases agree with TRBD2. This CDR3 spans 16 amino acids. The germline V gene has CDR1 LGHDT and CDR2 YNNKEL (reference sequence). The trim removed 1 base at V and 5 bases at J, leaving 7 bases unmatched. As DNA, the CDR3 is TGTGCCAGCAGCCAAGTGGCGGGGGGGCGGGGAGATACGCAGTATTTT. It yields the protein CASSQVAGGRGDTQYF.

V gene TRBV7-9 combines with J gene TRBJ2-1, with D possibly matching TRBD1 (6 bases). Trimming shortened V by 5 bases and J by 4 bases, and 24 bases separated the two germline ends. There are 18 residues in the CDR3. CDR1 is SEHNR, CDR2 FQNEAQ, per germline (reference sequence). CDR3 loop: CASSHVPGHFRDYNEQFF. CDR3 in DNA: TGTGCCAGCAGCCACGTCCCGGGACATTTTAGGGATTACAATGAGCAGTTCTTC.

The CDR3 nucleotides read TGTGCCAGCAGTGAAGGGAGGGTTCGGGAAAAACTGTTTTTT. Translated: CASSEGRVREKLFF. This sequence joins TRBV6-1 and TRBJ1-4; D is uncertain. Per the germline V gene, CDR1 is MNHNS and CDR2 is SASEGT. V dropped 1 base and J dropped 8 bases, with 11 bases sitting between them. This CDR3 has 14 residues.

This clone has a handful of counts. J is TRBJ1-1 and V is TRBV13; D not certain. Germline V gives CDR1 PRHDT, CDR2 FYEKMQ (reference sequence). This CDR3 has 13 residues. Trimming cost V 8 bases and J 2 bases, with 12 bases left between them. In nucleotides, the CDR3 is TGTGCCAGCTTTAGAGGGATTAACACTGAAGCTTTCTTT. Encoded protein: CASFRGINTEAFF.

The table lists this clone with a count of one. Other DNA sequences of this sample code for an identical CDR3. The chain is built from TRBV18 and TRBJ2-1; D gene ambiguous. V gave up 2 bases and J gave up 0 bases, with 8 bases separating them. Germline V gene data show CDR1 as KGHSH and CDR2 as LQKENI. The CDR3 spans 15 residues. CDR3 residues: CASSPDLSSYNEQFF. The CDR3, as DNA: TGTGCCAGCTCACCAGATCTGAGCTCCTACAATGAGCAGTTCTTC.

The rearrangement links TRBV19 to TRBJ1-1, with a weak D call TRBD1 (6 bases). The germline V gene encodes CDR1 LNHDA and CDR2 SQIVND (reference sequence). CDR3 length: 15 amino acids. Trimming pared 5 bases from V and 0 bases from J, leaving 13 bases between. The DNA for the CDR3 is TGTGCCAGTAGTTTACCGGGACACTTGAACACTGAAGCTTTCTTT. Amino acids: CASSLPGHLNTEAFF.

DNA for the CDR3: TGTGCCACCAGCAGAGTTTGGGACAGTAGCAATCAGCCCCAGCATTTT. Its translation: CATSRVWDSSNQPQHF. The chain links TRBV15 to TRBJ1-5; 7 positions agree with TRBD1. The germline V gene encodes CDR1 LNHNV and CDR2 YYDKDF (reference sequence). CDR3 length: 16 residues. V was clipped by 1 base and J by 0 bases; unmatched bases: 3.

CDR3 in amino acids: CSARGYNEQFF. CDR3 nucleotide sequence: TGCAGTGCTAGAGGCTATAATGAGCAGTTCTTC. The chain couples TRBV20-1 to TRBJ2-1; D ambiguous. The CDR3 has 11 residues. Germline loops: CDR1 DFQATT, CDR2 SNEGSKA (reference sequence). V gave up 1 base and J gave up 7 bases, with 5 bases separating them.

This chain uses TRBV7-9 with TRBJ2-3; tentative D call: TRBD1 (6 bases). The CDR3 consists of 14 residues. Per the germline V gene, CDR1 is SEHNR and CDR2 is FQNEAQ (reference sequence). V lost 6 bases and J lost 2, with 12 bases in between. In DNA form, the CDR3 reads TGTGCCAGCAGACGCGGACAGTACACAGATACGCAGTATTTT. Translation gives CASRRGQYTDTQYF.

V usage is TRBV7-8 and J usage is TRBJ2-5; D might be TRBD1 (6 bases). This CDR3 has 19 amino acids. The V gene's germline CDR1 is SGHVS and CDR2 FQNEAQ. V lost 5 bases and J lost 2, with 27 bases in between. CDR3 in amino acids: CASSERLGHRFSLQETQYF. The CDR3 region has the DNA TGTGCCAGCAGCGAACGTTTGGGACACCGATTTTCCCTGCAAGAGACCCAGTACTTC.